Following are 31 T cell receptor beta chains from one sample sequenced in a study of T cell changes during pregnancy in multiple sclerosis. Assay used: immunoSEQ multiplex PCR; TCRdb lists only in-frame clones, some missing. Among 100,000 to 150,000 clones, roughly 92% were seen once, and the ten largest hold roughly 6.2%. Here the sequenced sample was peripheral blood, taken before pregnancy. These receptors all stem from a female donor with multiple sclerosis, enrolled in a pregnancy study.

This chain's CDR3 is CASSSRTSGIPNEQFF. CDR3 sequence (DNA): TGTGCCAGCAGTTCAAGGACTAGCGGGATCCCCAATGAGCAGTTCTTC. The V and J genes are TRBV27 and TRBJ2-1; 12 bases match TRBD2. The J segment lost 6 bases and the V segment lost 4 bases, leaving 7 bases of the junction unmatched. The CDR3 runs 16 residues. The germline gives CDR1 MNHEY, CDR2 SMNVEV (reference sequence).

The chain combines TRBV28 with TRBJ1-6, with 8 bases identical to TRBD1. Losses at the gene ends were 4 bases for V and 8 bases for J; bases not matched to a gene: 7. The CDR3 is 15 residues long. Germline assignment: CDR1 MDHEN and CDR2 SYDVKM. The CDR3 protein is CASSSKDRAYSPLHF. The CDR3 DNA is TGTGCCAGCAGTTCCAAGGACAGGGCGTATTCACCCCTCCACTTT.

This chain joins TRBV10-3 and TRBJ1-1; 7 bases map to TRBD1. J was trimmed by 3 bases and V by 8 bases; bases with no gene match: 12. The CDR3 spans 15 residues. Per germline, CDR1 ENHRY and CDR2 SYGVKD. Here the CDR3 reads CAIQGETGADTEAFF. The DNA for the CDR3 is TGTGCCATCCAGGGAGAAACAGGGGCGGACACTGAAGCTTTCTTT.

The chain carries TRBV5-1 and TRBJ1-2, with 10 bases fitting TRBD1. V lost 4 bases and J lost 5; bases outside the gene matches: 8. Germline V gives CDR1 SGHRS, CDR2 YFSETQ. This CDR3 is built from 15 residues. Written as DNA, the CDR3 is TGCGCCAGCAGCCCCCGGGACAGGGGAGAATATGGCTACACCTTC. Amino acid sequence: CASSPRDRGEYGYTF.

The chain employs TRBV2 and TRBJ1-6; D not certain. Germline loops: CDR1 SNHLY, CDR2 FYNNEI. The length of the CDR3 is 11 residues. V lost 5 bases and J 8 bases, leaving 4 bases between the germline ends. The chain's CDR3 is CASSQDSPLHF. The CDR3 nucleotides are TGTGCCAGCAGTCAGGATTCACCCCTCCACTTT.

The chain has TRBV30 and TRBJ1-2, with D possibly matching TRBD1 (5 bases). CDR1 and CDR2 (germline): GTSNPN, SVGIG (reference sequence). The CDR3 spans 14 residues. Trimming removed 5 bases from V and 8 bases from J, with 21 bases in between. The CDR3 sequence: CAWVDQGLPRGYTF. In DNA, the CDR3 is TGTGCCTGGGTTGATCAGGGTCTCCCACGGGGCTACACCTTC.

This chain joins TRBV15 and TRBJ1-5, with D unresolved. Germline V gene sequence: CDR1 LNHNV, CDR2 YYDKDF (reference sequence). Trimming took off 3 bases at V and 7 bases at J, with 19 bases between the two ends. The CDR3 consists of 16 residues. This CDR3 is CATSRQLSVPGQPQHF. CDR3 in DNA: TGTGCCACCAGCAGGCAACTTTCGGTTCCAGGCCAGCCCCAGCATTTT.

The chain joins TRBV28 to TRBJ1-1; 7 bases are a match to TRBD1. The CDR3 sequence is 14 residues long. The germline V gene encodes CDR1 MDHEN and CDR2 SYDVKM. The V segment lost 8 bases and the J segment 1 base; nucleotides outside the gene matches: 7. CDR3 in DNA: TGTGCCAGCGGGAGACAGGGTCGGAACACTGAAGCTTTCTTT. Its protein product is CASGRQGRNTEAFF.

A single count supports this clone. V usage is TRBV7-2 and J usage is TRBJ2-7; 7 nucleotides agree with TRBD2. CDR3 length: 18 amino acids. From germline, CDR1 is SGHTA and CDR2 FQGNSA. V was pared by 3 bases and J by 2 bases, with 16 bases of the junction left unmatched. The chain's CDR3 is CASSLRHAGASVAYEQYF. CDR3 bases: TGTGCCAGCAGCTTGAGACATGCGGGAGCTAGCGTGGCCTACGAGCAGTACTTC.

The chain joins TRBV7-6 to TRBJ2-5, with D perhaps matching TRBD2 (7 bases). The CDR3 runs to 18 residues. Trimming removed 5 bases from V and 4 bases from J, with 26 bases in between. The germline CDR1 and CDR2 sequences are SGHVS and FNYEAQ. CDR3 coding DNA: TGTGCCAGCAGCCGTTTAGGGGGGGCCTCGGCCGGGGCAGAGACCCAGTACTTC. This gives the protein CASSRLGGASAGAETQYF.

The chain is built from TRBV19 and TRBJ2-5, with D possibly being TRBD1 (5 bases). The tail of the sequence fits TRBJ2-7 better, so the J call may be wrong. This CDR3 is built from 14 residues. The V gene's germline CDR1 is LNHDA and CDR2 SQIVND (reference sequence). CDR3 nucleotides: TGTGCCAGTAGTATTCAAGGGGCGCACTACGAGCAGTACTTC. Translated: CASSIQGAHYEQYF.

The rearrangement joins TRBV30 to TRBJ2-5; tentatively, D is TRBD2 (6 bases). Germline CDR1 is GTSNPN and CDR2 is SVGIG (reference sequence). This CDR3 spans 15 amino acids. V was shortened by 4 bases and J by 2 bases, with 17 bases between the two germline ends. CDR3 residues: CAWIQTEGFQETQYF. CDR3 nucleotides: TGTGCCTGGATCCAGACGGAGGGATTTCAAGAGACCCAGTACTTC. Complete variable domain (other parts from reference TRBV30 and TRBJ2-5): SQTIHQWPATLVQPVGSPLSLECTVEGTSNPNLYWYRQAAGRGLQLLFYSVGIGQISSEVPQNLSASRPQDRQFILSSKKLLLSDSGFYLCAWIQTEGFQETQYFGPGTRLLVL.

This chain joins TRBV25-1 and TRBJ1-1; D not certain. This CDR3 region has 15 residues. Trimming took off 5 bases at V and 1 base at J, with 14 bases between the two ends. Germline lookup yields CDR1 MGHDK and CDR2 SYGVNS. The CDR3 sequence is CASSSPFGGNTEAFF. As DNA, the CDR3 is TGTGCCAGCAGTTCCCCCTTTGGCGGGAACACTGAAGCTTTCTTT.

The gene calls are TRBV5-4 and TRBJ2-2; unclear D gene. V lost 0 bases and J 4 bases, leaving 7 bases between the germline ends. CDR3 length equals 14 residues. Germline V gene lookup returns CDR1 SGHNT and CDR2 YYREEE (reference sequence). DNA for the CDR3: TGTGCCAGCAGCTTGGATCACATCACCGGGGAGCTGTTTTTT. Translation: CASSLDHITGELFF.

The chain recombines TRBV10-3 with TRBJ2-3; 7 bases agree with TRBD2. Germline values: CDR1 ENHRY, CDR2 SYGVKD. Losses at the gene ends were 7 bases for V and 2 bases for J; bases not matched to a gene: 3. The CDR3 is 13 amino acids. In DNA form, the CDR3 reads TGTGCCATCAAAGGACTAGTCACAGATACGCAGTATTTT. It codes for CAIKGLVTDTQYF.

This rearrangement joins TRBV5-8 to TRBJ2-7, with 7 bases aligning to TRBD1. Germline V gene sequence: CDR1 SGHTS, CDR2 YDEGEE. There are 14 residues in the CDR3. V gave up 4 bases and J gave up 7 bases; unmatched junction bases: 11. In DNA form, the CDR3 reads TGTGCCAGCAGCCTGGAGTCACGCAGGGGGGAGCAGTACTTC. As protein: CASSLESRRGEQYF.

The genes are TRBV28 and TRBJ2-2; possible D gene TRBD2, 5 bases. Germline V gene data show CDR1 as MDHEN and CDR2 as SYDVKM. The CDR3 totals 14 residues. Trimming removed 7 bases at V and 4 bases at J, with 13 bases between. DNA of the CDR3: TGTGCCAGCATGGGCGGGCTTAGCACCGGGGAGCTGTTTTTT. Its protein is CASMGGLSTGELFF. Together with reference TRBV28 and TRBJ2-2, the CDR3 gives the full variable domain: DVKVTQSSRYLVKRTGEKVFLECVQDMDHENMFWYRQDPGLGLRLIYFSYDVKMKEKGDIPEGYSVSREKKERFSLILESASTNQTSMYLCASMGGLSTGELFFGEGSRLTVL.

As DNA, the CDR3 is TGCAGCGTCTGGACAGGCTTAAACACTGAAGCTTTCTTT. It codes for CSVWTGLNTEAFF. V usage is TRBV29-1 and J usage is TRBJ1-1; 7 bases fit TRBD1. Trimming took 6 bases from V and 2 from J; bases not matched to a gene: 6. CDR1 is SQVTM, CDR2 ANQGSEA, per germline. There are 13 residues in the CDR3.

The CDR3 region is CASSLGRGADEQYF. The DNA of the CDR3 is TGTGCCAGCAGCTTAGGCAGGGGAGCCGACGAGCAGTACTTC. The chain uses TRBV7-9 and TRBJ2-7; tentative D call: TRBD1 (6 bases). The CDR3 is 14 amino acids. Germline V gives CDR1 SEHNR, CDR2 FQNEAQ (reference sequence). The germline V and J ends were trimmed by 1 base and 5 bases, with 12 bases remaining between them.

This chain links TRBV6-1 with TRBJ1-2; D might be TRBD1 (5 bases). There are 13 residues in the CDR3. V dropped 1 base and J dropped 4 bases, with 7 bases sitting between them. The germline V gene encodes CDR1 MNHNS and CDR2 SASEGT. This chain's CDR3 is CASSEGTFYGYTF. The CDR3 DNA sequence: TGTGCCAGCAGTGAAGGGACATTCTATGGCTACACCTTC.

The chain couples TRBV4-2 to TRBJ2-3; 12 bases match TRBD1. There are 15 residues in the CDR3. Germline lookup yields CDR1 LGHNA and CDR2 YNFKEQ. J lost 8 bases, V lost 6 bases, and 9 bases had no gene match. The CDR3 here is CASSPPGQGAGTQYF. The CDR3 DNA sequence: TGTGCCAGCAGTCCGCCGGGACAGGGGGCCGGTACGCAGTATTTT.

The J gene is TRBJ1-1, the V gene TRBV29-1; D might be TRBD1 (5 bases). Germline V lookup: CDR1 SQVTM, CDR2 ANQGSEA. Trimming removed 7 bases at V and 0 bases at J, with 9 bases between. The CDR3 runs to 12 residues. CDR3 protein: CSARDLNTEAFF. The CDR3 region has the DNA TGCAGCGCCCGGGACTTGAACACTGAAGCTTTCTTT.

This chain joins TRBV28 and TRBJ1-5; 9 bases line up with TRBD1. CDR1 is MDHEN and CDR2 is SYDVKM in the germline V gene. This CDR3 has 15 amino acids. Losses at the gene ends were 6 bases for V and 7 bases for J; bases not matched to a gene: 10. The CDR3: CASSRIQGARQPQHF. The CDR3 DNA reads TGTGCCAGCAGCCGAATACAGGGGGCAAGGCAGCCCCAGCATTTT. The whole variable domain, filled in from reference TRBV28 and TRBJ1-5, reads DVKVTQSSRYLVKRTGEKVFLECVQDMDHENMFWYRQDPGLGLRLIYFSYDVKMKEKGDIPEGYSVSREKKERFSLILESASTNQTSMYLCASSRIQGARQPQHFGDGTRLSIL.

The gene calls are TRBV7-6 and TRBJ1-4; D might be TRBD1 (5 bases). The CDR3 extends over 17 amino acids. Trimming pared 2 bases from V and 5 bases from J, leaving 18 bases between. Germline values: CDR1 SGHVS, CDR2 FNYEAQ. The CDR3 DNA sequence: TGTGCCAGCAGCTTACTCCAGGGTCGGGTCAGCAATGAAAAACTGTTTTTT. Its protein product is CASSLLQGRVSNEKLFF.

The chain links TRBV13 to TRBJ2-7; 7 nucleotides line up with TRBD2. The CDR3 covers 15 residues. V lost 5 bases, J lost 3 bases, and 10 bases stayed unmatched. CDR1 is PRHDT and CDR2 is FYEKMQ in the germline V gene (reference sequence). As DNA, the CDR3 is TGTGCCAGCAGCCTGGGAGGGCAGAATCTCTACGAGCAGTACTTC. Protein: CASSLGGQNLYEQYF.

The CDR3 nucleotides are TGTGCCAGCAGACCAGGGGGCGTCAAAGATACGCAGTATTTT. Translated, it gives CASRPGGVKDTQYF. V and J are TRBV28 and TRBJ2-3; 8 bases are shared with TRBD1. There are 14 residues in the CDR3. V lost 6 bases, J lost 5 bases, and 7 bases stayed unmatched. The germline CDR1 and CDR2 sequences are MDHEN and SYDVKM. The whole variable domain, filled in from reference TRBV28 and TRBJ2-3, reads DVKVTQSSRYLVKRTGEKVFLECVQDMDHENMFWYRQDPGLGLRLIYFSYDVKMKEKGDIPEGYSVSREKKERFSLILESASTNQTSMYLCASRPGGVKDTQYFGPGTRLTVL.

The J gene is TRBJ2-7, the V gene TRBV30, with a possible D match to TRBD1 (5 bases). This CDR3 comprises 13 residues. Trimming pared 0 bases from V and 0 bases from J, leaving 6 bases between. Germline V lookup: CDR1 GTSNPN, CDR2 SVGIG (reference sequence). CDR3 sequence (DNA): TGTGCCTGGAGTGTACAGGCCTCCTACGAGCAGTACTTC. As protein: CAWSVQASYEQYF.

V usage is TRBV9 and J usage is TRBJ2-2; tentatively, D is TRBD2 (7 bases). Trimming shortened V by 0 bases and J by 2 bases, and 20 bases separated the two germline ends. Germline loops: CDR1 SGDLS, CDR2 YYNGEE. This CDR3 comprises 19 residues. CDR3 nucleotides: TGTGCCAGCAGCGTAGAGGCCTCTTGGGGGGGCTTCAACACCGGGGAGCTGTTTTTT. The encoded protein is CASSVEASWGGFNTGELFF.

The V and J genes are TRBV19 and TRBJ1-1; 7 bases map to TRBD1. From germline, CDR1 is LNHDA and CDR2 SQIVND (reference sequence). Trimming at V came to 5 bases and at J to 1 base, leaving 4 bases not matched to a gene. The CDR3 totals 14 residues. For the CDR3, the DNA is TGTGCCAGTAGTCCTCGGGACAGGAACACTGAAGCTTTCTTT. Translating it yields CASSPRDRNTEAFF.

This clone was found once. The CDR3 region is CASSFHGQGSHEQYF. The CDR3, as DNA: TGTGCCAGCAGTTTCCATGGACAGGGGTCCCACGAGCAGTACTTC. The rearrangement uses TRBV6-5 and TRBJ2-7; 9 bases fit TRBD1. CDR1 is MNHEY and CDR2 is SVGAGI in the germline V gene. The CDR3 has 15 amino acids. J lost 5 bases, V lost 4 bases, and 9 bases had no gene match.

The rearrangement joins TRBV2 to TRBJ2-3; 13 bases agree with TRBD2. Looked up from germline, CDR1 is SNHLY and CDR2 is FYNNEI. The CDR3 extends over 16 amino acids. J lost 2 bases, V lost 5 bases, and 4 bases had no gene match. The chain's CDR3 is CASSRTSGGITDTQYF. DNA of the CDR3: TGTGCCAGCAGTCGGACTAGCGGGGGAATCACAGATACGCAGTATTTT. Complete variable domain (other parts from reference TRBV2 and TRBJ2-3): EPEVTQTPSHQVTQMGQEVILRCVPISNHLYFYWYRQILGQKVEFLVSFYNNEISEKSEIFDDQFSVERPDGSNFTLKIRSTKLEDSAMYFCASSRTSGGITDTQYFGPGTRLTVL.